The 3 T cell receptor beta chains reported below all come from one sample, sequenced in a study of T cell responses to AZD1222 COVID-19 vaccine. Repertoires were generated with immunoSEQ multiplex PCR, while TCRdb's copy carries only in-frame clones and drops some. The sample has more than 85,000 clones; around 82% are singletons. The sequencing used peripheral blood, collected on day 0 of AZD1222 vaccination. These receptors originate from an adult in good health.

This clone occurred a few times. The chain uses TRBV19 and TRBJ2-1; D is uncertain. V lost 6 bases and J lost 6, with 18 bases in between. This CDR3 comprises 15 residues. The germline V gene encodes CDR1 LNHDA and CDR2 SQIVND (reference sequence). CDR3 nucleotides: TGTGCCAGTAGCCCAGCTGGGTTTGCCCTCAATGAGCAGTTCTTC. It is translated as CASSPAGFALNEQFF.

This clone was observed a handful of times. The chain uses TRBV18 and TRBJ2-1; tentatively, D is TRBD2 (6 bases). This CDR3 contains 16 residues. The V and J ends lost 2 bases and 8 bases respectively, with 19 bases between them. Germline loops: CDR1 KGHSH, CDR2 LQKENI. Here the CDR3 reads CASSPIGMTGADEQFF. CDR3 bases: TGTGCCAGCTCACCAATTGGCATGACGGGAGCGGATGAGCAGTTCTTC.

This clone was recorded at least ten times. This chain uses TRBV7-2 with TRBJ2-7; D is tentatively TRBD1 or TRBD2 (5 bases each). Trimming cost V 2 bases and J 5 bases, with 13 bases left between them. The CDR3 has 14 amino acids. Germline V gene data show CDR1 as SGHTA and CDR2 as FQGNSA. The CDR3 reads CASSLKAGTHEQYF. As DNA, the CDR3 is TGTGCCAGCAGCTTAAAAGCAGGGACCCACGAGCAGTACTTC.